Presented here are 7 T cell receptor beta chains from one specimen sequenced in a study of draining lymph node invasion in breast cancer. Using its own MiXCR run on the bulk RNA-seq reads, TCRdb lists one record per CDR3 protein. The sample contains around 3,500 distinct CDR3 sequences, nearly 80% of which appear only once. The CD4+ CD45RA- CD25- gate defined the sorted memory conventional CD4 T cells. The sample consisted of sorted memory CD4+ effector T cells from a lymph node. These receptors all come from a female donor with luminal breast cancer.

CDR3 protein: CASSPRGDLNTEAFF. DNA for the CDR3: TGCGCCAGCAGCCCCCGTGGTGATCTGAACACTGAAGCTTTCTTT. The rearrangement links TRBV5-1 to TRBJ1-1, with D hard to call. The V gene's germline CDR1 is SGHRS and CDR2 YFSETQ. The CDR3 runs 15 residues. Trimming shortened V by 4 bases and J by 0 bases, and 13 bases separated the two germline ends.

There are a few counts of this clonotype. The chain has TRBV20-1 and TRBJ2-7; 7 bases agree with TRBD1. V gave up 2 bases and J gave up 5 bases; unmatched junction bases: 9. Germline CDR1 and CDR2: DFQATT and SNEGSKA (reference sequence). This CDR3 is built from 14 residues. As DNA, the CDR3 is TGCAGTGCTAGAACCGCAGACAGGGTCAACGAGCAGTACTTC. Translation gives CSARTADRVNEQYF.

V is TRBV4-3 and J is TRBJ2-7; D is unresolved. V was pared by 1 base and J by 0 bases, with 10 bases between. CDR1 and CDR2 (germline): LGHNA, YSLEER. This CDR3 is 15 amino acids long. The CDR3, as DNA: TGCGCCAGCAGCCAAGCGCAGGATTACTCCTACGAGCAGTACTTC. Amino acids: CASSQAQDYSYEQYF.

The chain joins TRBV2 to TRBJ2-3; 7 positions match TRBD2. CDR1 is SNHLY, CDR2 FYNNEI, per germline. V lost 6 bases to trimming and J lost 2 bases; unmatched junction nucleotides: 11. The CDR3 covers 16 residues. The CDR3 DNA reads TGTGCCAGCAGCGAGGGGTCCGGGACTAACACAGATACGCAGTATTTT. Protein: CASSEGSGTNTDTQYF.

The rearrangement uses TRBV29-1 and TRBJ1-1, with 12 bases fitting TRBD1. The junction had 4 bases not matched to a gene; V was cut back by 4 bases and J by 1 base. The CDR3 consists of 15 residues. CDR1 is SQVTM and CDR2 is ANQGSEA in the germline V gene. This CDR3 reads CSVAGTGGTNTEAFF. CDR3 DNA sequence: TGCAGCGTTGCCGGGACAGGGGGCACGAACACTGAAGCTTTCTTT.

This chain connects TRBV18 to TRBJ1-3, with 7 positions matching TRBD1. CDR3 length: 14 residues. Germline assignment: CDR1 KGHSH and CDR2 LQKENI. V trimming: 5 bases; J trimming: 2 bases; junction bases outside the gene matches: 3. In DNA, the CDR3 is TGTGCCAGCTCAGCGGACAGGACTGGAAACACCATATATTTT. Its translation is CASSADRTGNTIYF.

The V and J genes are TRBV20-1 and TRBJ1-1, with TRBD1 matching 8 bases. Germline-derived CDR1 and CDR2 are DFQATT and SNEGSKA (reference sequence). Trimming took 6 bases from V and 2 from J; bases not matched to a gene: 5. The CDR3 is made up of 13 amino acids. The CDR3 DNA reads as TGCAGTGCGGAGGACAGGGCCAACACTGAAGCTTTCTTT. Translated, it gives CSAEDRANTEAFF.